Each of the 5 T cell receptor beta chains below was sequenced from the same sample in a study of persistence of HIV-infected CD4 T cells. Sequencing used immunoSEQ version 4 in survey mode. The assay was immunoSEQ multiplex PCR, and TCRdb's table has in-frame clones only and misses some. The table has about 30,000 clones, less than 75% seen once. The antigens of these receptors remain unknown. Overlapping HIV-1 Gag 15-mer peptides at about 1 ug per peptide per mL were used. Sorting selected CD4+ T cells upregulating both CD40 ligand and CD69. Material: CD4+ T cells sorted from PBMCs after approximately 19-hour stimulation, obtained from a patient who received antiretroviral therapy. These receptors were obtained from an adult man with HIV who was CMV-seropositive.

This clone ranks as medium-sized. This rearrangement joins TRBV2 to TRBJ2-7, with 11 positions matching TRBD1. The CDR3 covers 17 residues. Germline V gene lookup returns CDR1 SNHLY and CDR2 FYNNEI. Trimming took 6 bases from V and 3 from J; bases not matched to a gene: 13. The CDR3 sequence: CASSQNGLGTGGYEQYF. The DNA for the CDR3 is TGTGCCAGCAGCCAAAACGGGCTCGGGACAGGGGGCTACGAGCAGTACTTC.

V usage is TRBV3-1 (or the pseudogene TRBV3-2) and J usage is TRBJ1-2; a possible D gene is TRBD1 (5 bases). This CDR3 is 13 amino acids long. Germline CDR1 reads LGHDT; CDR2 reads YNNKEL (reference sequence). The V and J ends lost 3 bases and 2 bases respectively, with 7 bases between them. CDR3 DNA sequence: TGTGCCAGCAGCCAGGACATAAACTATGGCTACACCTTC. Its translation is CASSQDINYGYTF.

This clone was counted a single time. The CDR3 nucleotides read TGCGCCAGCAGCCAAGATCAGGGACTTTTGCGGCCCTTGAATGAAAAACTGTTTTTT. Its translation: CASSQDQGLLRPLNEKLFF. The rearrangement links TRBV4-1 to TRBJ1-4, with D perhaps matching TRBD1 (5 bases). CDR3 length equals 19 residues. CDR1 and CDR2 from the germline V gene are MGHRA and YSYEKL. Trimming removed 0 bases at V and 5 bases at J, with 22 bases between.

This clone was counted between two and nine times. Other DNA sequences from this sample encode an identical CDR3 as well. The CDR3 loop is CASSRGTYNEQFF. Written as DNA, the CDR3 is TGTGCCAGCAGCCGGGGGACTTACAATGAGCAGTTCTTC. The V call is TRBV3-1 (or the pseudogene TRBV3-2), the J call TRBJ2-1; D is possibly TRBD2 (6 bases). The CDR3 length is 13 residues. V gave up 4 bases and J gave up 4 bases, with 8 bases separating them. CDR1 is LGHDT, CDR2 YNNKEL, per germline (reference sequence).

The genes are TRBV6-5 and TRBJ2-5; a weak D match, TRBD1 (5 bases). Germline CDR1 reads MNHEY; CDR2 reads SVGAGI. Deletions cut 7 bases from V and 5 bases from J, with 17 bases between. This CDR3 spans 14 amino acids. CDR3 residues: CASIFLQGSETQYF. In DNA, the CDR3 is TGTGCCAGCATTTTCCTCCAGGGCAGCGAGACCCAGTACTTC.